This TCR beta chain originates from a study of T cell clonality in common variable immunodeficiency (dated by TCRdb to the mid-2010s). For sequencing input, CVID and control samples contributed equivalent amounts of genomic DNA. For every sample, a 60 bp segment covering the rearranged TCRbeta CDR3 region was amplified and then sequenced. The immunoSEQ assay, a bias-corrected multiplex PCR combined with high-throughput sequencing, was used for TCRbeta amplification. Per the source publication's procedure: Every unique nucleotide sequence was considered a clone and was annotated with V, D and J genes, copy number and frequency. Sequences were labeled productive if in frame, and non-productive if out of frame or containing stop codons. Clonality was calculated from Shannon's entropy as previously described. The predicted amino acid sequences of productive clones were used to derive mean CDR3 Kyte-Doolittle hydropathy. Hierarchical clustering of scaled V gene usage was performed with the R hclust function using Manhattan distance and complete linkage. Sharing of clones by CDR3 amino acid sequence was evaluated through resampling of 12 repertoires per group over 100 rounds. Repertoires were searched for 70 published EBV-specific and a few hundred published CMV-specific TCRbeta sequences. After a couple of CVID samples that produced fewer than 10,000 sequences were dropped from the analysis, 45 or so CVID repertoires remained. In its TCRdb copy, this immuneACCESS table keeps in-frame sequences only and misses some clones. Where compared with another copy, unresolved V genes explain less than half of these, and the others have no known cause. V, J and clone size reflect that table, while D and trimming were determined from the DNA. This sample shows about 19,000 clones, and none of them turns up only once. The top ten clonotypes cover 20% to 25% of the sample.

CVID was diagnosed by standard criteria: serum IgG, IgA and/or IgM reduced below normal range, plus specific antibody deficiency. There were 40 to 45 subjects in the CVID group (about 29 male and 15 or so female), ranging in age from roughly 8 to 70 years, with a mean age of around 40. Predominantly Caucasian heritage was noted among both the CVID patients and the healthy controls. Replacement immunoglobulin therapy had been administered to all CVID subjects for at least one year at the time of study participation. When blood was collected, none of the CVID subjects were ill or on immunomodulatory or immunosuppressive medication. Heparinized peripheral whole blood samples of about 5 to 8 ml were collected from each donor. Genomic DNA from adults with common variable immune deficiency (CVID) and from healthy adult controls was the source for sequencing TCRbeta CDR3 repertoires. Diluted blood was density-centrifuged over Hypaque 1077 or Ficoll-Paque to isolate peripheral blood mononuclear cells. Genomic DNA was obtained from unsorted mononuclear cells using either Qiagen column purification or a centrifugation-based method.

This clone was seen more than once but under ten times. Its antigen target is currently unknown. Read sequence stops 3 residues before the CDR3 end, and the germline J gene provides the missing end. The paper as a whole reports these results and caveats: Even though DNA input was the same, control samples had an average of approximately 82,000 unique sequences each, compared with some 32,000 in CVID samples. Correlations of repertoire features with clinical complications were constrained by heterogeneity among patients within the CVID cohort. The authors noted that sequencing repertoires of T cell subpopulations would be needed to clarify what caused the increased clonality in CVID. CVID TCRbeta sequences reportedly showed fewer deletions and N-nucleotide insertions and lacked highly modified clones with 13 or more V deletions. CVID subjects shared fewer TCRbeta clones with each other than healthy controls did (p < 0.0001). TCRbeta clonality was higher in CVID subjects than in healthy controls (t-test p = 0.018), and the increase was most characteristic of about a third of subjects.

As encoded in the germline V gene (reference sequence), CDR1 is LNHDA while CDR2 is SQIVND. The CDR3 runs 15 amino acids, cysteine and phenylalanine included. Of the CDR3's DNA, 36 bases were read; they are in frame from base 1. V is trimmed back by 7 bases and J by 4 bases, and the junction contains 5 bases that no gene match accounts for. Sequenced sample: peripheral blood mononuclear cells. The TCR originated in a human donor with common variable immunodeficiency. The V and J genes are TRBV19 and TRBJ2-2, and 11 bases in between align with TRBD2. The CDR3 DNA, read in part, is TGTGCCAGTACCTCCCTAGCGGGGGGCACCGGGGAG. The encoded protein is CASTSLAGGTGE. The CDR3 reads in full as CASTSLAGGTGELFF.